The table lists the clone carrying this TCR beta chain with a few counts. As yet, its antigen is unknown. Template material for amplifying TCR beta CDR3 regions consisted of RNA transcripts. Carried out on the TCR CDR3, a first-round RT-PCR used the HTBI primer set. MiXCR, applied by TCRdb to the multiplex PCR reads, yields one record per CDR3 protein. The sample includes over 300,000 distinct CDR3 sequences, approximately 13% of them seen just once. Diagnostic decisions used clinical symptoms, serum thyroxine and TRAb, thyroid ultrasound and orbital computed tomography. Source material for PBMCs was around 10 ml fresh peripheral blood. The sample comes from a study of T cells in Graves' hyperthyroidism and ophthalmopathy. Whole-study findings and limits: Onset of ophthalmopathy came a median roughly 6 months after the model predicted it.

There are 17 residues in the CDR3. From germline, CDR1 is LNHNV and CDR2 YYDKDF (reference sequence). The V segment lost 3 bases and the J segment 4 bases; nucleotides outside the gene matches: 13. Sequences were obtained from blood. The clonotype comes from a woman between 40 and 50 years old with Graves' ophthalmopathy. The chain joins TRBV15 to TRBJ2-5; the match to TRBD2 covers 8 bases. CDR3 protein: CATSRELAGPSGETQYF. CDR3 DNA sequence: TGTGCCACCAGCAGGGAATTAGCGGGACCTTCAGGAGAGACCCAGTACTTC.